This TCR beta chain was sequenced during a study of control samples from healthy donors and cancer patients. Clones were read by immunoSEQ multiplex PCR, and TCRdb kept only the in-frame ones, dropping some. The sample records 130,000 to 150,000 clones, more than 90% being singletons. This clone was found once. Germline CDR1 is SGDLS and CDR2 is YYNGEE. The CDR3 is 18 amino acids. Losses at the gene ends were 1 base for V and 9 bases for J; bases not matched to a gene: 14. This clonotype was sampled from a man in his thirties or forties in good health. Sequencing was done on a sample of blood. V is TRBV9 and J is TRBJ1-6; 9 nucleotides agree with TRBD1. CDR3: CASSVNPNPGTGSSPLHF. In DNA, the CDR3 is TGTGCCAGCAGCGTAAATCCCAATCCCGGGACAGGGTCTTCACCCCTCCACTTT.